This is a list of T cell receptor beta chains from one sample in a study of T cell responses to AZD1222 COVID-19 vaccine. Clones were read by immunoSEQ multiplex PCR, and TCRdb kept only the in-frame ones, dropping some. Here the sample spans about 97,000 clones, roughly 91% being singletons. The sample consisted of peripheral blood, taken on day 0 of AZD1222 vaccination. Receptors originate from an adult in good health. The CDR3 runs from the conserved cysteine through the conserved F or W.

CSVTPGQGALNEQFF	TRBJ2-1	TRBV29-1
CAARTRTYEQYF	TRBJ2-7	TRBV10-3
CASSYSRGGGANVLTF	TRBJ2-6	TRBV6-5
CATSPPRQVEQYF	TRBJ2-7	TRBV24-1
CASSEAPGVAYGYTF	TRBJ1-2	TRBV6-1
CASSLGASLSGNTIYF	TRBJ1-3	TRBV5-1
CASSWETGNEKLFF	TRBJ1-4	TRBV5-1
CASSPSGWSGELFF	TRBJ2-2	TRBV18
CASRRTNTGELFF	TRBJ2-2	TRBV5-4
CASSRGLSGDPYEQYF	TRBJ2-7	TRBV4-2
CASSSGLAGETQYF	TRBJ2-5	TRBV7-8
CASSRRDGWDTEAFF	TRBJ1-1	TRBV11-1
CASSLGQGHDYGYTF	TRBJ1-2	TRBV5-1
CASSYGQGEETQYF	TRBJ2-5	TRBV5-1
CASSSSTGAGYTF	TRBJ1-2	TRBV7-9
CASSFHTQYF	TRBJ2-3	TRBV12-3/TRBV12-4
CASNPLVGDTEAFF	TRBJ1-1	TRBV6-6
CASSWGPIGNTIYF	TRBJ1-3	TRBV7-2
CASTRDRVEYF	TRBJ2-4	TRBV12-3/TRBV12-4
CASSQEWGQGVSGANVLTF	TRBJ2-6	TRBV4-3
CASSFWQGAQREGEKLFF	TRBJ1-4	TRBV28
CASSLASSARNYGYTF	TRBJ1-2	TRBV5-8
CASRPLISPLHF	TRBJ1-6	TRBV28
CASSLLRGLHSSTDTQYF	TRBJ2-3	TRBV28
CASSLTSGSYEQYF	TRBJ2-7	TRBV7-2
CASSVGGAVFEQYF	TRBJ2-7	TRBV9
CASSSGQGSETQYF	TRBJ2-5	TRBV11-3
CASGLRLDPGADTQYF	TRBJ2-3	TRBV11-2
CAIMGERDEQYF	TRBJ2-7	TRBV10-3
CASSLDRGGTNYGYTF	TRBJ1-2	TRBV5-1
CASSIDPGARPSQYF	TRBJ2-3	TRBV19
CASTTSVVYEQYF	TRBJ2-7	TRBV2
CASSIGRGGNTIYF	TRBJ1-3	TRBV19
CASSEWSRSYNEQFF	TRBJ2-1	TRBV25-1
CASSLASTGAIRETQYF	TRBJ2-5	TRBV7-6
CASSQTPGQTSAWNTEAFF	TRBJ1-1	TRBV28
CASSRGTGEVGELFF	TRBJ2-2	TRBV6-5
CASRDRVAGNTIYF	TRBJ1-3	TRBV2
CASSPPGLVGTDTQYF	TRBJ2-3	TRBV5-1
CASLNGGDATGELFF	TRBJ2-2	TRBV28
CASSHGTGAGGYTF	TRBJ1-2	TRBV7-2
CASSLATRIQETQYF	TRBJ2-5	TRBV7-2
CASTYRQWGPTYNEQFF	TRBJ2-1	TRBV28
CAWSGGDRGQNTEAFF	TRBJ1-1	TRBV30
CASNRGGRDNEQFF	TRBJ2-1	TRBV4-1